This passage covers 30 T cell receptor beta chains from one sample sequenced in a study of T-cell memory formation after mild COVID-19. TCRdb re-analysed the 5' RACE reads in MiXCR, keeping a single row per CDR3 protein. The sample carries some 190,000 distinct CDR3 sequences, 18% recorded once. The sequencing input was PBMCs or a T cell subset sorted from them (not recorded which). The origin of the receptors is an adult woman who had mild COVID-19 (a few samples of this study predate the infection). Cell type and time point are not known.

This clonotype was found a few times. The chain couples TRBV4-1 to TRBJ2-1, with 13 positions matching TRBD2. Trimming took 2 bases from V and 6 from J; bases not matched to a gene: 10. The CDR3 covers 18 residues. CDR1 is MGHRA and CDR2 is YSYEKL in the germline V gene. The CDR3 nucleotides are TGCGCCAGCAGCCAAACACTAGGACTAGCGGGAGTCCTCAATGAGCAGTTCTTC. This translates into CASSQTLGLAGVLNEQFF.

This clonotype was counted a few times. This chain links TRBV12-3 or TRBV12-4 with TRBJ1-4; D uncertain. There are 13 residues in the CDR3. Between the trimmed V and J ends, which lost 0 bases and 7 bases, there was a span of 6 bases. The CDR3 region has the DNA TGTGCCAGCAGTTTAGCGCCTACTGAAAAACTGTTTTTT. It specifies CASSLAPTEKLFF.

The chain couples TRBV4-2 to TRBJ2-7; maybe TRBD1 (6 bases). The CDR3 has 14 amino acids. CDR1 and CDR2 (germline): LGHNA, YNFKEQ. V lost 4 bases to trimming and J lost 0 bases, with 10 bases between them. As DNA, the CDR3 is TGTGCCAGCAGCCCGGGACATCTCTCCTACGAGCAGTACTTC. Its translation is CASSPGHLSYEQYF.

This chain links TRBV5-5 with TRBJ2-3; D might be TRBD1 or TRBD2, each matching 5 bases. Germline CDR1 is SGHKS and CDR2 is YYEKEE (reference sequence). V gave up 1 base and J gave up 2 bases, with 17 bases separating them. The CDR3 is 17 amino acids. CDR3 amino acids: CASSLSGGHLDTDTQYF. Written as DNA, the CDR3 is TGTGCCAGCAGCTTGAGTGGAGGACACCTAGACACAGATACGCAGTATTTT.

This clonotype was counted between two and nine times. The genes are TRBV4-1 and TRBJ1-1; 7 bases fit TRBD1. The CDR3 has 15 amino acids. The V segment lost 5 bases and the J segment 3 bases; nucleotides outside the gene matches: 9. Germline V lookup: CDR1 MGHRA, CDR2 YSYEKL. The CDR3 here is CASSSPDRDYTEAFF. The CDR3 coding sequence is TGCGCCAGCAGCTCCCCTGACAGGGACTACACTGAAGCTTTCTTT.

The CDR3 region is CASSGSGGGAYNEQFF. The CDR3 DNA follows: TGTGCCAGCAGTGGTAGCGGAGGAGGTGCCTACAATGAGCAGTTCTTC. The chain combines TRBV12-3 or TRBV12-4 with TRBJ2-1; D is possibly TRBD2 (6 bases). V lost 5 bases to trimming and J lost 2 bases, with 16 bases between them. This CDR3 region has 16 residues.

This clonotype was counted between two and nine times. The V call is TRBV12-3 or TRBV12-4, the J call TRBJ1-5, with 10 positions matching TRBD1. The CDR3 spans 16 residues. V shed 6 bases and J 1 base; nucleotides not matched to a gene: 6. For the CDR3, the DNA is TGTGCCAGCAGCCGCTGGACAGGGGGGAGCAATCAGCCCCAGCATTTT. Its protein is CASSRWTGGSNQPQHF.

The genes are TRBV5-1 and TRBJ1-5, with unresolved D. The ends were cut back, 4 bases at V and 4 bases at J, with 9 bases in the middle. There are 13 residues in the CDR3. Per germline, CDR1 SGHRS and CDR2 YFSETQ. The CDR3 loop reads CASSTERNQPQHF. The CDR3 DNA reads TGCGCCAGCAGCACTGAGAGAAATCAGCCCCAGCATTTT.

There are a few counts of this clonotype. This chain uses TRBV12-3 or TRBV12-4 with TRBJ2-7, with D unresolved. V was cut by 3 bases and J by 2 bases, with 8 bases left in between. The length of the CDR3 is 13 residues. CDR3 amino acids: CASSFLPAYEQYF. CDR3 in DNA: TGTGCCAGCAGTTTTTTGCCGGCCTACGAGCAGTACTTC.

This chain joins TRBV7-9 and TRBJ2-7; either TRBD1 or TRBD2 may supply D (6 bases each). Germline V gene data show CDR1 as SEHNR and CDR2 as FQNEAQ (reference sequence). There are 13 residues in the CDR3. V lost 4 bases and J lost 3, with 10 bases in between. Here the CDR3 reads CASSSGGHYEQYF. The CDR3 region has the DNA TGTGCCAGCAGCTCCGGGGGCCACTACGAGCAGTACTTC. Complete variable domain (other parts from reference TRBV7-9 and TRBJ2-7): DTGVSQNPRHKITKRGQNVTFRCDPISEHNRLYWYRQTLGQGPEFLTYFQNEAQLEKSRLLSDRFSAERPKGSFSTLEIQRTEQGDSAMYLCASSSGGHYEQYFGPGTRLTVT.

CDR3 region: CASSYGTGEAFF. CDR3 DNA sequence: TGTGCCAGCAGCTACGGGACAGGGGAAGCTTTCTTT. This chain uses TRBV3-1 with TRBJ1-1; 9 bases align to TRBD1. The trim removed 5 bases at V and 8 bases at J, leaving 3 bases unmatched. Germline values: CDR1 LGHDT, CDR2 YNNKEL (reference sequence). CDR3 length equals 12 residues. Together with reference TRBV3-1 and TRBJ1-1, the CDR3 gives the full variable domain: DTAVSQTPKYLVTQMGNDKSIKCEQNLGHDTMYWYKQDSKKFLKIMFSYNNKELIINETVPNRFSPKSPDKAHLNLHINSLELGDSAVYFCASSYGTGEAFFGQGTRLTVV.

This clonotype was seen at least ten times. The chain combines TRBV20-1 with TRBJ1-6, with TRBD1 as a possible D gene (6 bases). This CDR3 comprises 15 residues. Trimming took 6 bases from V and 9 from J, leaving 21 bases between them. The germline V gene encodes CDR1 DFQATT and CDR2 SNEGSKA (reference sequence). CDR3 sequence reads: CSAPSGASKSSPLHF. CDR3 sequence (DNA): TGCAGTGCCCCCTCAGGGGCGAGTAAAAGTTCACCCCTCCACTTT.

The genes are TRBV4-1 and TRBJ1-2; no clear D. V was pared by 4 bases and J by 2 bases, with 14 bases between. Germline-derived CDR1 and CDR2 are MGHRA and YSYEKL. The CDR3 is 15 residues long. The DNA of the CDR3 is TGCGCCAGCAGCCCGATCTGGAGTCTAAACTATGGCTACACCTTC. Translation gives CASSPIWSLNYGYTF.

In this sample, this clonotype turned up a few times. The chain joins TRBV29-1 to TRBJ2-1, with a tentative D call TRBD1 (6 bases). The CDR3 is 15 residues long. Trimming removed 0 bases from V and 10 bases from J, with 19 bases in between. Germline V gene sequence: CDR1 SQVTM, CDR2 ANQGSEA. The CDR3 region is CSVEDLGQPRGEQFF. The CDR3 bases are TGCAGCGTTGAAGATCTTGGGCAGCCCAGGGGCGAGCAGTTCTTC.

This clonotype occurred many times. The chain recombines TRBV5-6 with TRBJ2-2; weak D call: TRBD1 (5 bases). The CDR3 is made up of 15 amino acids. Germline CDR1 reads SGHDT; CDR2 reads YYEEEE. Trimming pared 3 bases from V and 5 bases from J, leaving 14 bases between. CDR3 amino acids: CASSSEAGRTGELFF. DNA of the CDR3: TGTGCCAGCAGCTCCGAGGCAGGGCGGACCGGGGAGCTGTTTTTT.

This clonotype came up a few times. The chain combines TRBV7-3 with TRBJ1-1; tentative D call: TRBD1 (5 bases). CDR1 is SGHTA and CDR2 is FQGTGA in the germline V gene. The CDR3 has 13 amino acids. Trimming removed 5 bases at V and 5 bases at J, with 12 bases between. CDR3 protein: CASSQQGGTEAFF. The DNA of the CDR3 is TGTGCCAGCAGCCAGCAGGGCGGGACTGAAGCTTTCTTT.

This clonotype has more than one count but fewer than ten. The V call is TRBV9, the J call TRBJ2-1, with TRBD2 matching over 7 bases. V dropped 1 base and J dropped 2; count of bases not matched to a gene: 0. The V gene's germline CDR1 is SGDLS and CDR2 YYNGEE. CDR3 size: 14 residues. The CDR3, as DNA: TGTGCCAGCAGCGTACGGGAGGCCTACAATGAGCAGTTCTTC. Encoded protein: CASSVREAYNEQFF.

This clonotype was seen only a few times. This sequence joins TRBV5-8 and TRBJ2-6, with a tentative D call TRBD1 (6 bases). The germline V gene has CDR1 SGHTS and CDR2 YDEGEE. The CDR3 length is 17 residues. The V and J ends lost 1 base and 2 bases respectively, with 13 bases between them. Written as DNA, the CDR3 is TGTGCCAGCAGCTTGTCGCGAGGGGGACCTGGGGCCAACGTCCTGACTTTC. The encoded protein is CASSLSRGGPGANVLTF.

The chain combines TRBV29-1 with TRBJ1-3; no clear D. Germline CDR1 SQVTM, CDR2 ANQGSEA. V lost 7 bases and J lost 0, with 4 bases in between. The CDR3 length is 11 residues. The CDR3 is CSAASGNTIYF. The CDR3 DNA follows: TGCAGCGCTGCCTCTGGAAACACCATATATTTT.

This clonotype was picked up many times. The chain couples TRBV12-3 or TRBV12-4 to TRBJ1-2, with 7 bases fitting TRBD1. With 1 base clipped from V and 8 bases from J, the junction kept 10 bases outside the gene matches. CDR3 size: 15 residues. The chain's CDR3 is CASSLVKGRGRGYTF. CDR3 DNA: TGTGCCAGCAGTTTAGTCAAGGGTAGGGGGCGCGGCTACACCTTC.

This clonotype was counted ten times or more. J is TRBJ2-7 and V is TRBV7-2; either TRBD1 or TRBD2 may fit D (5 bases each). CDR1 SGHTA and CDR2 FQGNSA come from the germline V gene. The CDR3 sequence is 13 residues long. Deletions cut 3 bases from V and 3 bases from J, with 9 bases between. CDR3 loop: CASSFGALYEQYF. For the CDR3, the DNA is TGTGCCAGCAGCTTCGGGGCGCTCTACGAGCAGTACTTC.

CDR3: CASSLYLNQTYNEQFF. The CDR3 DNA is TGTGCCAGCAGCCTTTACCTGAACCAAACCTACAATGAGCAGTTCTTC. This rearrangement joins TRBV7-2 to TRBJ2-1; the D is unclear. The CDR3 is 16 residues long. Trimming stripped 5 bases from V and 2 bases from J, with 16 bases between. The V gene's germline CDR1 is SGHTA and CDR2 FQGNSA.

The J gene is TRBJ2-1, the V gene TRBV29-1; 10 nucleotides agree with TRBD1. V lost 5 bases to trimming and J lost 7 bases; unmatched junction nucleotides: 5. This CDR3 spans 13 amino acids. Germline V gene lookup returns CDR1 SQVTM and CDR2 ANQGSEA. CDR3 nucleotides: TGCAGCGTTCGACAGGGGGCTCGAAATGAGCAGTTCTTC. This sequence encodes CSVRQGARNEQFF.

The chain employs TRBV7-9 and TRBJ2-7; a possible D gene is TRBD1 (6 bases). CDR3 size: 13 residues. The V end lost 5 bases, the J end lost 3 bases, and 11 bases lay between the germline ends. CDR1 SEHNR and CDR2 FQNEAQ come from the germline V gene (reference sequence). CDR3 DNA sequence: TGTGCCAGCAGCCGCAGGGACAACTACGAGCAGTACTTC. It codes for CASSRRDNYEQYF.

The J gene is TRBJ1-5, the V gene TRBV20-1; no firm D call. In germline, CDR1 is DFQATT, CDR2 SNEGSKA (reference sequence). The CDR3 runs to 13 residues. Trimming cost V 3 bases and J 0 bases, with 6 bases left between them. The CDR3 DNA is TGCAGTGCTAGCGGCGGTAGCAATCAGCCCCAGCATTTT. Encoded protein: CSASGGSNQPQHF.

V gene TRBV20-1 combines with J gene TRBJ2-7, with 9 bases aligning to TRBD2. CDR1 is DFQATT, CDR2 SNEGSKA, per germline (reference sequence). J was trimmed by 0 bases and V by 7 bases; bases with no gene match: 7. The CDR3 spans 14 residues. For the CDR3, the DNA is TGCAGTGGGCTAGCGGGATGGAGCTCCTACGAGCAGTACTTC. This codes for CSGLAGWSSYEQYF.

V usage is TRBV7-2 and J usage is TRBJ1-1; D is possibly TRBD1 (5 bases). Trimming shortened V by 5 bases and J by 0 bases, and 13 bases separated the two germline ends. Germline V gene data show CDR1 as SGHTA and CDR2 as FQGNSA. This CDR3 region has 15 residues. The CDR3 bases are TGTGCCAGCAGCCCCGTGGGGGGGTTGAACACTGAAGCTTTCTTT. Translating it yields CASSPVGGLNTEAFF.

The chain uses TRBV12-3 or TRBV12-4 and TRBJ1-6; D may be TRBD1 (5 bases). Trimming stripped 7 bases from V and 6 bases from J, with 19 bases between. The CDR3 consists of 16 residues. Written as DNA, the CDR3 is TGTGCCAGCACTTGGGGGGGGGGAACCAGTAATTCACCCCTCCACTTT. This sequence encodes CASTWGGGTSNSPLHF.

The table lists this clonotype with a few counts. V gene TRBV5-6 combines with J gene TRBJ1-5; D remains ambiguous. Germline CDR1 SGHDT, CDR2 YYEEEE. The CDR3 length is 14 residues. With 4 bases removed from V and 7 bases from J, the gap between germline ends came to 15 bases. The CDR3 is CASSLGSPEQPQHF. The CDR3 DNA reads TGTGCCAGCAGCCTAGGGTCACCAGAACAGCCCCAGCATTTT.

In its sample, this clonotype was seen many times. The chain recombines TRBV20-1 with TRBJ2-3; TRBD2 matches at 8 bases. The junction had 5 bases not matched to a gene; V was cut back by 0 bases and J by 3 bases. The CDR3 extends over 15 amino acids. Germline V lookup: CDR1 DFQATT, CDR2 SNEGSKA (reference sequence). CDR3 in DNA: TGCAGTGCTAGAGATCCGGGAGGGCCGACAGATACGCAGTATTTT. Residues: CSARDPGGPTDTQYF.